Following are 11 T cell receptor beta chains from one sample sequenced in a study of T cell responses to AZD1222 COVID-19 vaccine. Only in-frame clones appear in the TCRdb table, and some are missing; sequencing was by immunoSEQ multiplex PCR. The sample has about 44,000 clones, 75% to 85% seen once; the top ten hold roughly half. Sequencing was performed on peripheral blood, taken on day 0 of AZD1222 vaccination. The receptors were sampled from an adult in good health.

This chain joins TRBV6-5 and TRBJ2-7; tentatively, D is TRBD1 (5 bases). CDR1 MNHEY and CDR2 SVGAGI come from the germline V gene. The CDR3 covers 13 residues. Deletions cut 2 bases from V and 2 bases from J, with 7 bases between. The CDR3, as DNA: TGTGCCAGCAGTTACGACAGAACCTACGAGCAGTACTTC. This sequence encodes CASSYDRTYEQYF.

The chain employs TRBV5-6 and TRBJ1-6, with 8 bases that match TRBD1. With V trimmed by 1 base and J by 9 bases, 0 bases remained unmatched. Germline V gene data show CDR1 as SGHDT and CDR2 as YYEEEE. The CDR3 is 13 residues long. CDR3 nucleotide sequence: TGTGCCAGCAGCTTGACAGGGGGTTCACCCCTCCACTTT. It translates to CASSLTGGSPLHF.

This sequence joins TRBV7-8 and TRBJ1-3; 11 nucleotides agree with TRBD1. Per the germline V gene, CDR1 is SGHVS and CDR2 is FQNEAQ. CDR3 size: 18 residues. V was clipped by 4 bases and J by 0 bases; unmatched bases: 8. The chain's CDR3 is CASSSYGTGGFSGNTIYF. The CDR3 region has the DNA TGTGCCAGCAGCTCCTACGGGACAGGGGGTTTCTCTGGAAACACCATATATTTT.

The rearrangement uses TRBV10-1 and TRBJ2-3, with D tentatively TRBD1 or TRBD2 (5 bases each). The CDR3 covers 16 residues. Germline V gene sequence: CDR1 WNHNN, CDR2 SYGVQD (reference sequence). V gave up 7 bases and J gave up 0 bases, with 17 bases separating them. The CDR3 nucleotides read TGCGCCAGCACCGAACGGACAAGGGACAGCACAGATACGCAGTATTTT. Amino acid sequence: CASTERTRDSTDTQYF.

The chain combines TRBV29-1 with TRBJ1-5; tentatively, D is TRBD1 (5 bases). V dropped 6 bases and J dropped 3 bases, with 12 bases sitting between them. Per germline, CDR1 SQVTM and CDR2 ANQGSEA. CDR3 length: 13 amino acids. The CDR3 spells CSVAGGYNQPQHF. The CDR3 DNA follows: TGCAGCGTAGCGGGGGGGTACAATCAGCCCCAGCATTTT.

This sequence joins TRBV3-1 (or the pseudogene TRBV3-2) and TRBJ2-3, with a tentative D call TRBD1 (5 bases). The CDR3 runs to 12 residues. Germline loops: CDR1 LGHDT, CDR2 YNNKEL (reference sequence). Trimming stripped 9 bases from V and 6 bases from J, with 13 bases between. The CDR3 region has the DNA TGTGCCAGTCAGGGTGTGTCGGATACGCAGTATTTT. Its protein is CASQGVSDTQYF.

The chain joins TRBV28 to TRBJ1-2, with 7 nucleotides matching TRBD1. The ends lost 6 bases at V and 4 bases at J; junction bases unmatched: 5. The germline V gene has CDR1 MDHEN and CDR2 SYDVKM. The CDR3 is 13 amino acids. The CDR3 spells CASSRQGGYGYTF. The CDR3 coding sequence is TGTGCCAGCAGCCGACAGGGTGGCTATGGCTACACCTTC.

The chain is built from TRBV28 and TRBJ2-7; D possibly corresponds to TRBD1 (5 bases). Germline-derived CDR1 and CDR2 are MDHEN and SYDVKM. This CDR3 comprises 13 residues. V was pared by 10 bases and J by 9 bases, with 22 bases between. The CDR3 sequence: CATHRGPQGWQYF. CDR3 DNA: TGTGCCACCCATAGGGGCCCGCAAGGGTGGCAGTACTTC.

This rearrangement joins TRBV5-6 to TRBJ1-1; no clear D. Germline V gene sequence: CDR1 SGHDT, CDR2 YYEEEE. This CDR3 is built from 14 residues. V shed 0 bases and J shed 0 bases, with 6 bases lying between them. In DNA, the CDR3 is TGTGCCAGCAGCTTGGTGGGAGTGAACACTGAAGCTTTCTTT. Translated, it gives CASSLVGVNTEAFF.

The chain joins TRBV10-3 to TRBJ2-6; 7 bases match TRBD1. Trimming cost V 8 bases and J 0 bases; bases outside gene matches: 10. Germline-derived CDR1 and CDR2 are ENHRY and SYGVKD. This CDR3 has 17 amino acids. The CDR3 sequence: CAIGSTGAPSGANVLTF. The CDR3 nucleotides are TGTGCCATCGGTAGCACAGGGGCCCCCTCTGGGGCCAACGTCCTGACTTTC.

The genes are TRBV2 and TRBJ1-5; the match to TRBD1 covers 11 bases. The CDR3 extends over 14 amino acids. Germline values: CDR1 SNHLY, CDR2 FYNNEI. The J segment lost 6 bases and the V segment lost 6 bases, leaving 4 bases of the junction unmatched. The CDR3 coding sequence is TGTGCCAGCAGCCGGACAGGGGGCACTCAGCCCCAGCATTTT. This gives the protein CASSRTGGTQPQHF.